Listed below are T cell receptor beta chains from one sample, sequenced in a study of T-cell reconstitution after alpha-beta-depleted transplantation in children. Each CDR3 protein is one row after TCRdb ran MiXCR on the PCR reads. The table includes some 500,000 distinct CDR3 sequences, around a third detected once. The source was PBMCs from the stem cell graft donor, collected from the stem cell graft. These receptor sequences come from a human donor who donated a stem cell graft to a child with aplastic anemia. Both conserved end residues are part of each CDR3.

CDR3 protein: CSVVEGNNQPQHF
J gene: TRBJ1-5
V gene: TRBV29-1

CDR3 protein: CSAPRAGGPGEQFF
J gene: TRBJ2-1
V gene: TRBV20-1

CDR3 protein: CASSPQVGSYGYTF
J gene: TRBJ1-2
V gene: TRBV4-3

CDR3 protein: CASSFSSGAGTGELFF
J gene: TRBJ2-2
V gene: TRBV12-3/TRBV12-4

CDR3 protein: CAIRDISPYEQYF
J gene: TRBJ2-7
V gene: TRBV10-3

CDR3 protein: CASSLEPTGRNTEAFF
J gene: TRBJ1-1
V gene: TRBV5-1

CDR3 protein: CSVVGGRGEAFF
J gene: TRBJ1-1
V gene: TRBV29-1

CDR3 protein: CSVDGAPTGGDTEAFF
J gene: TRBJ1-1
V gene: TRBV29-1

CDR3 protein: CASSPPGQAQYEQYF
J gene: TRBJ2-7
V gene: TRBV5-5

CDR3 protein: CASSSPPIPGAFF
J gene: TRBJ1-1
V gene: TRBV7-2

CDR3 protein: CASSPRTSGYEQYF
J gene: TRBJ2-7
V gene: TRBV5-1

CDR3 protein: CASSTDRSSYNEQFF
J gene: TRBJ2-1
V gene: TRBV12-3/TRBV12-4

CDR3 protein: CASSLLAGANTGELFF
J gene: TRBJ2-2
V gene: TRBV7-3

CDR3 protein: CASSVLAGDTGELFF
J gene: TRBJ2-2
V gene: TRBV9

CDR3 protein: CASSLAVLGQGSISGQPQHF
J gene: TRBJ1-5
V gene: TRBV7-2

CDR3 protein: CASSFRGTDDGETQYF
J gene: TRBJ2-5
V gene: TRBV12-3/TRBV12-4

CDR3 protein: CASSSVLATAEQFF
J gene: TRBJ2-1
V gene: TRBV12-3/TRBV12-4

CDR3 protein: CASSQFGRGETQYF
J gene: TRBJ2-5
V gene: TRBV3-1

CDR3 protein: CASSSGGGVGNEQFF
J gene: TRBJ2-1
V gene: TRBV7-2

CDR3 protein: CSASMGANRGYGYTF
J gene: TRBJ1-2
V gene: TRBV20-1

CDR3 protein: CSGVGGLNQPQHF
J gene: TRBJ1-5
V gene: TRBV20-1

CDR3 protein: CASSLEGRQSSYEQYF
J gene: TRBJ2-7
V gene: TRBV5-1

CDR3 protein: CASSRHQMNTEAFF
J gene: TRBJ1-1
V gene: TRBV3-1

CDR3 protein: CATSDPRRGQFF
J gene: TRBJ2-1
V gene: TRBV24-1

CDR3 protein: CASSISWDRSNLNEKLFF
J gene: TRBJ1-4
V gene: TRBV27

CDR3 protein: CASSVATGGNEQFF
J gene: TRBJ2-1
V gene: TRBV9

CDR3 protein: CASSQDARGASSYEQYF
J gene: TRBJ2-7
V gene: TRBV4-3

CDR3 protein: CSVVASGANVLTF
J gene: TRBJ2-6
V gene: TRBV29-1

CDR3 protein: CASSRTGERGNQPQHF
J gene: TRBJ1-5
V gene: TRBV27

CDR3 protein: CASSYSRGISSYNEQFF
J gene: TRBJ2-1
V gene: TRBV6-2/TRBV6-3

CDR3 protein: CASSKRATGAPYNEQFF
J gene: TRBJ2-1
V gene: TRBV21-1